This T cell receptor beta chain was observed in a study of metastatic and nonmetastatic thyroid tumors. As for the study in general: A comparison of repertoires was made across blood and tumor or nodule tissue from malignant and benign thyroid patients.

TCRdb reprocessed the PCR reads via MiXCR. This table has about 20,000 clones, about a third appearing once. No treatment had been given to any patient before thyroid surgery. J gave up 4 bases and V 4 bases, and 6 bases lay outside the gene matches. Germline assignment: CDR1 LGHNA and CDR2 YSLEER. This CDR3 is built from 15 residues. Sequencing was carried out using tumor tissue. V usage is TRBV4-3 and J usage is TRBJ2-1, with 8 nucleotides matching TRBD1. This receptor was obtained from a female donor with papillary thyroid cancer or a benign thyroid nodule (not recorded which). Some clones in this sample may be carry-over from other donors' samples. This chain's CDR3 is CASSLNRDRYNEQFF. CDR3 bases: TGCGCCAGCAGCCTGAACCGGGACAGGTACAATGAGCAGTTCTTC.